This T cell receptor beta chain was documented in a study of T cells in localized non-small cell lung cancer. Repertoires were generated with immunoSEQ multiplex PCR, while TCRdb's copy carries only in-frame clones and drops some. The sample lists 75,000 to 80,000 clones; around 81% were seen once. Notes on this clone: What it binds is unknown.

Points from the study as a whole: Adjacent lung exhibited a median of approximately 50 among the 100 most abundant tumor clones. Uninvolved neighboring lung showed the greatest T cell clonality, exceeding tumor.

The CDR3 has 15 amino acids. Germline assignment: CDR1 LNHDA and CDR2 SQIVND (reference sequence). V was clipped by 6 bases and J by 4 bases; unmatched bases: 5. The chain combines TRBV19 with TRBJ2-7, with 14 nucleotides matching TRBD2. The specimen was peripheral blood, collected before any cancer treatment. The receptor was derived from a female donor of 60 years or more with stage I lung adenocarcinoma. The DNA for the CDR3 is TGTGCCAGTAGACCTCGACTAGCGGGAGGGTACGAGCAGTACTTC. Translating it yields CASRPRLAGGYEQYF.